This T cell receptor beta chain originates from a study of blood T cell repertoires in COVID-19. Overall study context: Collection of acute and convalescent COVID-19 samples took place in the United States, Italy and Spain. In each case, the material was cDNA or gDNA derived from T cells, B-cell-depleted T cells, or PBMCs.

This clone has only one observation. Authors' data handling: Amplification from reference gene primers served as the basis for estimated nucleated cell counts. Sequenced by immunoSEQ multiplex PCR; TCRdb stores in-frame clones only, minus some. That table is the source of V, J and clone size, and D and trimming were worked out from the DNA. The repertoire holds around 72,000 clones, with over 75% as singletons. CDR3 length: 14 residues. V lost 1 base, J lost 5 bases, and 4 bases stayed unmatched. The germline V gene encodes CDR1 SGHKS and CDR2 YYEKEE (reference sequence). The sample comprised peripheral blood. The sequence was collected from a man between 70 and 80 years old with active or convalescent COVID-19. The gene calls are TRBV5-5 and TRBJ1-2, with TRBD1 matching over 8 bases. CDR3 bases: TGTGCCAGCAGCTTGACAGGGGGAGCATATGGCTACACCTTC. Translation: CASSLTGGAYGYTF. Full variable domain (missing parts from reference TRBV5-5 and TRBJ1-2): DAGVTQSPTHLIKTRGQQVTLRCSPISGHKSVSWYQQVLGQGPQFIFQYYEKEERGRGNFPDRFSARQFPNYSSELNVNALLLGDSALYLCASSLTGGAYGYTFGSGTRLTVV.